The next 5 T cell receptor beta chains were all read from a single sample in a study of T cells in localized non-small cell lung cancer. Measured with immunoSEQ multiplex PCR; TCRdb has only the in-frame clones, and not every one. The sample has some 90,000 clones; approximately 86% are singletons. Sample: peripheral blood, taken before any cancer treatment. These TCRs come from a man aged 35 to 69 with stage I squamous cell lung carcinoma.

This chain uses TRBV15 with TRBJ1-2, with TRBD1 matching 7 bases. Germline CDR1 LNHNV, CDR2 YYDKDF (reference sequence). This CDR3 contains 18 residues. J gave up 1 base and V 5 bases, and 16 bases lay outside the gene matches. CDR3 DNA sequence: TGTGCCACCAGCCTCCGAGCCCGGGACAGCTTCTATAACTATGGCTACACCTTC. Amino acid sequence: CATSLRARDSFYNYGYTF.

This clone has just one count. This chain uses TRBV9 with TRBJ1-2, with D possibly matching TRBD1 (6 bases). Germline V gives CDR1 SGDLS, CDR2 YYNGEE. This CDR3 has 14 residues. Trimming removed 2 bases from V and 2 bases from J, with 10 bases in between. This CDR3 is CASSVLDRNYGYTF. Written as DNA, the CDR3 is TGTGCCAGCAGCGTGCTAGACAGGAACTATGGCTACACCTTC.

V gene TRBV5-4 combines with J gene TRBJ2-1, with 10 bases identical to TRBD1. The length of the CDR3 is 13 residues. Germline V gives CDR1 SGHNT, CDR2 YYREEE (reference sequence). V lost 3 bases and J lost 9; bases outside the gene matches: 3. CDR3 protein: CASSSGQGSEQFF. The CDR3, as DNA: TGTGCCAGCAGCTCGGGACAGGGGAGTGAGCAGTTCTTC.

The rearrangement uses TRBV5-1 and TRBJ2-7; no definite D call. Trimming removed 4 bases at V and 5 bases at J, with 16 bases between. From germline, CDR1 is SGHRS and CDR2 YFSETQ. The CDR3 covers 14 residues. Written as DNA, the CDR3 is TGCGCCAGCAGCCCGTCCACAGTCTGGAACGAGCAGTACTTC. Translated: CASSPSTVWNEQYF.

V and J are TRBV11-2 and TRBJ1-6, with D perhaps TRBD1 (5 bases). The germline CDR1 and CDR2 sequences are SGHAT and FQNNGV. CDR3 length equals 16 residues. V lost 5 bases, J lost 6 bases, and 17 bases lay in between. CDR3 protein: CASSNLRDPSNSPLHF. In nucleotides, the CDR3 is TGTGCCAGCAGCAACCTCCGGGACCCATCTAATTCACCCCTCCACTTT.